This record looks at one TCR beta chain sequence and its context. Its antigen is unidentified. This sample is drawn from a study of beta chain features in type 1 diabetes. Overall study findings and caveats: Significant though moderate, a shortening of TCRB CDR3s appeared in all four CD4+ subsets of Type 1 diabetes patients.

Germline V gene sequence: CDR1 SEHNR, CDR2 FQNEAQ (reference sequence). The CDR3 covers 14 residues. Trimming pared 5 bases from V and 7 bases from J, leaving 17 bases between. Expressed TCRB transcripts were sequenced because the isolated RNA had all been reverse transcribed beforehand. Profiled with immunoSEQ multiplex PCR; TCRdb holds only in-frame clones, not every one. The table has hundreds of thousands of clones, about an eighth seen once. This TCR derives from a man younger than 30 with type 1 diabetes. The source material was naive CD4+ T cells from blood. The V call is TRBV7-9, the J call TRBJ1-2; D is unclear. CDR3 loop: CASSPPGVEGGYTF. The CDR3 DNA follows: TGTGCCAGCAGCCCCCCTGGCGTGGAGGGTGGCTACACCTTC. Looking up the rest from reference TRBV7-9 and TRBJ1-2 gives the full variable domain: DTGVSQNPRHKITKRGQNVTFRCDPISEHNRLYWYRQTLGQGPEFLTYFQNEAQLEKSRLLSDRFSAERPKGSFSTLEIQRTEQGDSAMYLCASSPPGVEGGYTFGSGTRLTVV.